Each of the 24 T cell receptor beta chains below was sequenced from the same sample in a study of CD8 T cells in ankylosing spondylitis. Study conclusions and caveats: There was a TCR beta motif, made of roughly eight highly homologous variants, that appeared characteristic of ankylosing spondylitis blood.

These receptors are not linked to any known antigen. MiXCR, run by TCRdb on the 5' RACE reads, gives a single entry per CDR3 protein. Seen here are some 840,000 distinct CDR3 sequences, 10% to 15% observed once, and the top ten hold about 0.49%. The sequenced sample consisted of blood, either unsorted or a sorted T cell fraction (not recorded which). Receptors were obtained from a male donor with ankylosing spondylitis.

The chain links TRBV27 to TRBJ1-3, with a possible D match to TRBD1 (5 bases). The CDR3 totals 13 residues. V was clipped by 4 bases and J by 2 bases, with 6 bases between them. Germline-derived CDR1 and CDR2 are MNHEY and SMNVEV (reference sequence). DNA for the CDR3: TGTGCCAGCAGTTCGGGGCCTGGAAACACCATATATTTT. Encoded protein: CASSSGPGNTIYF.

This clonotype was seen a handful of times. V usage is TRBV5-6 and J usage is TRBJ2-1; D is ambiguous. The CDR3 runs to 15 residues. V was trimmed by 0 bases and J by 8 bases, leaving 15 bases between them. Germline V gene data show CDR1 as SGHDT and CDR2 as YYEEEE. The CDR3 DNA sequence: TGTGCCAGCAGCTTGGTCGGACCATTCATTTATGAGCAGTTCTTC. It codes for CASSLVGPFIYEQFF.

The chain recombines TRBV9 with TRBJ1-2, with unresolved D. Germline lookup yields CDR1 SGDLS and CDR2 YYNGEE. V was pared by 0 bases and J by 2 bases, with 11 bases between. The CDR3 totals 15 residues. The CDR3 protein is CASSVAGFANYGYTF. CDR3 DNA sequence: TGTGCCAGCAGCGTAGCTGGGTTTGCAAACTATGGCTACACCTTC.

The chain links TRBV9 to TRBJ1-1; possibly TRBD1 for D (6 bases). This CDR3 has 19 amino acids. Per germline, CDR1 SGDLS and CDR2 YYNGEE. V was shortened by 0 bases and J by 0 bases, with 21 bases between the two germline ends. CDR3 amino acids: CASSVGVHDRRSMNTEAFF. In DNA, the CDR3 is TGTGCCAGCAGCGTAGGGGTACACGACAGGAGGAGTATGAACACTGAAGCTTTCTTT.

This clonotype was seen many times. The CDR3 is CSVGLRTDYGYTF. For the CDR3, the DNA is TGCAGCGTTGGACTTAGGACGGATTATGGCTACACCTTC. This sequence joins TRBV29-1 and TRBJ1-2; D remains ambiguous. This CDR3 is 13 amino acids long. CDR1 and CDR2 (germline): SQVTM, ANQGSEA. V lost 4 bases to trimming and J lost 5 bases, with 14 bases between them.

This chain links TRBV6-1 with TRBJ2-1, with D perhaps given as TRBD1 or TRBD2 (5 bases each). CDR1 and CDR2 (germline): MNHNS, SASEGT. The germline V and J ends were trimmed by 7 bases and 10 bases, with 17 bases remaining between them. The CDR3 contains 13 residues. The CDR3 protein is CASTGTAMTEQFF. For the CDR3, the DNA is TGTGCCAGCACTGGGACCGCGATGACAGAGCAGTTCTTC.

The sample holds a few counts of this clonotype. The chain has TRBV4-1 and TRBJ2-3; 7 nucleotides agree with TRBD2. The CDR3 contains 16 residues. V lost 0 bases to trimming and J lost 4 bases; unmatched junction nucleotides: 7. Germline V gene data show CDR1 as MGHRA and CDR2 as YSYEKL. The CDR3 loop reads CASSQEGDGRSDTQYF. Written as DNA, the CDR3 is TGCGCCAGCAGCCAAGAGGGGGACGGGAGGTCAGATACGCAGTATTTT.

This clonotype was seen a few times. V and J are TRBV20-1 and TRBJ2-1; 9 nucleotides align to TRBD2. V trimming: 3 bases; J trimming: 4 bases; junction bases outside the gene matches: 10. The germline gives CDR1 DFQATT, CDR2 SNEGSKA (reference sequence). This CDR3 contains 16 residues. The CDR3 reads CSARVLAGETYNEQFF. DNA of the CDR3: TGCAGTGCTAGGGTCTTAGCGGGGGAGACATACAATGAGCAGTTCTTC.

There are many counts of this clonotype. The chain couples TRBV20-1 to TRBJ2-5, with 9 bases identical to TRBD2. This CDR3 has 14 amino acids. The germline gives CDR1 DFQATT, CDR2 SNEGSKA (reference sequence). Trimming cost V 3 bases and J 2 bases; bases outside gene matches: 4. CDR3 nucleotide sequence: TGCAGTGCTAGCGGCCTAGCGGGACAAGAGACCCAGTACTTC. Translation gives CSASGLAGQETQYF.

This clonotype was picked up a small number of times. The chain links TRBV18 to TRBJ2-4; D is uncertain. The CDR3 length is 14 residues. Trimming cost V 0 bases and J 6 bases, with 9 bases left between them. Germline lookup yields CDR1 KGHSH and CDR2 LQKENI. The CDR3 bases are TGTGCCAGCTCACCACCAGTATTGTTAAACATTCAGTACTTC. Its translation is CASSPPVLLNIQYF. The variable domain in full, with the rest retrieved from reference TRBV18 and TRBJ2-4, is NAGVMQNPRHLVRRRGQEARLRCSPMKGHSHVYWYRQLPEEGLKFMVYLQKENIIDESGMPKERFSAEFPKEGPSILRIQQVVRGDSAAYFCASSPPVLLNIQYFGAGTRLSVL.

This clonotype was observed a handful of times. J is TRBJ2-5 and V is TRBV20-1; D may be TRBD2 (5 bases). The CDR3 length is 13 residues. Germline assignment: CDR1 DFQATT and CDR2 SNEGSKA (reference sequence). V shed 3 bases and J shed 5 bases, with 13 bases lying between them. The DNA for the CDR3 is TGCAGTGCTAGTAGGGAACCGGGGGAGACCCAGTACTTC. This encodes CSASREPGETQYF.

The chain combines TRBV15 with TRBJ2-3, with 11 bases aligning to TRBD2. The CDR3 has 17 amino acids. V shed 1 base and J 6 bases; nucleotides not matched to a gene: 9. The V gene's germline CDR1 is LNHNV and CDR2 YYDKDF (reference sequence). The chain's CDR3 is CATSRVLAGGLSDTQYF. The CDR3 DNA reads as TGTGCCACCAGCAGAGTCCTAGCGGGAGGACTGTCGGATACGCAGTATTTT.

This clonotype has just a few counts. Its ends do not fully match the called genes, so a read error is possible. This chain links TRBV18 with TRBJ1-2; D is uncertain. Germline CDR1 KGHSH, CDR2 LQKENI. The CDR3 totals 14 residues. The DNA for the CDR3 is TGTGCCAGCTCACCCCAAGGAAACTCTCCGCTTAACCTTTTC. It encodes CASSPQGNSPLNLF.

The chain carries TRBV20-1 and TRBJ2-1, with 12 bases aligning to TRBD2. V shed 0 bases, J shed 8 bases, and the junction held 5 bases outside the gene matches. Germline values: CDR1 DFQATT, CDR2 SNEGSKA (reference sequence). The CDR3 length is 15 residues. The DNA for the CDR3 is TGCAGTGCTAGAGATGCAGCTAGCGGGGGGGATGAGCAGTTCTTC. Encoded protein: CSARDAASGGDEQFF.

This clonotype was seen more than once but under ten times. The rearrangement joins TRBV29-1 to TRBJ2-7, with 10 bases identical to TRBD1. Germline V gene data show CDR1 as SQVTM and CDR2 as ANQGSEA. Losses at the gene ends were 1 base for V and 5 bases for J; bases not matched to a gene: 5. This CDR3 is built from 14 residues. The CDR3 region is CSVEGRDRGHEQYF. CDR3 DNA: TGCAGCGTTGAAGGGAGGGACAGGGGCCACGAGCAGTACTTC.

This rearrangement joins TRBV10-2 to TRBJ2-1; D ambiguous. V was clipped by 8 bases and J by 6 bases, with 8 bases between them. The CDR3 runs to 11 residues. The germline gives CDR1 WSHSY, CDR2 SAAADI. Here the CDR3 reads CASLRANEQFF. In DNA form, the CDR3 reads TGCGCCAGCCTCCGGGCCAATGAGCAGTTCTTC.

A few counts support this clonotype. The chain uses TRBV9 and TRBJ1-5; maybe TRBD1 (6 bases). V was shortened by 4 bases and J by 6 bases, with 17 bases between the two germline ends. CDR1 is SGDLS, CDR2 YYNGEE, per germline. There are 15 residues in the CDR3. The CDR3 region is CASSRGGREGQPQHF. The CDR3 DNA reads TGTGCCAGCAGCCGAGGGGGAAGGGAAGGTCAGCCCCAGCATTTT.

This clonotype has a handful of counts. CDR3 DNA sequence: TGCAGTGCTAGAGAGGGACTAGCGGTGAGCTACAATGAGCAGTTCTTC. Its protein product is CSAREGLAVSYNEQFF. The gene calls are TRBV20-1 and TRBJ2-1; 11 nucleotides agree with TRBD2. This CDR3 is 16 amino acids long. J lost 3 bases, V lost 0 bases, and 4 bases had no gene match. In germline, CDR1 is DFQATT, CDR2 SNEGSKA (reference sequence).

The V gene is TRBV27, the J gene TRBJ1-4; 8 nucleotides agree with TRBD1. The CDR3 is made up of 15 amino acids. Germline V lookup: CDR1 MNHEY, CDR2 SMNVEV (reference sequence). V dropped 2 bases and J dropped 7; count of bases not matched to a gene: 6. CDR3 amino acids: CASSLQGARGEKLFF. Here the CDR3 DNA reads TGTGCCAGCAGTTTACAGGGGGCGAGGGGTGAAAAACTGTTTTTT.

The genes are TRBV20-1 and TRBJ1-2; unclear D gene. This CDR3 has 13 residues. The V end was cut by 3 bases, the J end by 2 bases, with 10 bases between. CDR1 is DFQATT, CDR2 SNEGSKA, per germline (reference sequence). The CDR3 DNA is TGCAGTGCTAGTAAGCCACCCAACTATGGCTACACCTTC. Translation: CSASKPPNYGYTF.

The rearrangement uses TRBV5-1 and TRBJ1-1, with TRBD1 as a possible D gene (6 bases). Trimming took off 0 bases at V and 0 bases at J, with 9 bases between the two ends. From germline, CDR1 is SGHRS and CDR2 YFSETQ. The CDR3 spans 15 residues. CDR3: CASSLEGVLNTEAFF. Here the CDR3 DNA reads TGCGCCAGCAGCTTGGAGGGGGTCCTGAACACTGAAGCTTTCTTT.

J is TRBJ2-1 and V is TRBV20-1; D might be TRBD2 (5 bases). The V end was cut by 4 bases, the J end by 0 bases, with 10 bases between. Germline loops: CDR1 DFQATT, CDR2 SNEGSKA (reference sequence). The CDR3 consists of 14 residues. CDR3 nucleotides: TGCAGTGCTATGGTGGGGAGCTCCTACAATGAGCAGTTCTTC. Its protein product is CSAMVGSSYNEQFF.

This chain uses TRBV19 with TRBJ2-1; D uncertain. The germline gives CDR1 LNHDA, CDR2 SQIVND (reference sequence). This CDR3 spans 14 amino acids. Trimming pared 5 bases from V and 0 bases from J, leaving 8 bases between. CDR3 protein: CASSGKSSYNEQFF. The CDR3 DNA follows: TGTGCCAGTAGTGGCAAGTCCTCCTACAATGAGCAGTTCTTC.

In this sample, this clonotype turned up a few times. This chain connects TRBV20-1 to TRBJ1-4; D not resolved. CDR3 length: 14 residues. Between the trimmed V and J ends, which lost 4 bases and 0 bases, there was a span of 9 bases. Germline CDR1 reads DFQATT; CDR2 reads SNEGSKA (reference sequence). As DNA, the CDR3 is TGCAGTGCTATCCCCCCACCAACTAATGAAAAACTGTTTTTT. Protein: CSAIPPPTNEKLFF.